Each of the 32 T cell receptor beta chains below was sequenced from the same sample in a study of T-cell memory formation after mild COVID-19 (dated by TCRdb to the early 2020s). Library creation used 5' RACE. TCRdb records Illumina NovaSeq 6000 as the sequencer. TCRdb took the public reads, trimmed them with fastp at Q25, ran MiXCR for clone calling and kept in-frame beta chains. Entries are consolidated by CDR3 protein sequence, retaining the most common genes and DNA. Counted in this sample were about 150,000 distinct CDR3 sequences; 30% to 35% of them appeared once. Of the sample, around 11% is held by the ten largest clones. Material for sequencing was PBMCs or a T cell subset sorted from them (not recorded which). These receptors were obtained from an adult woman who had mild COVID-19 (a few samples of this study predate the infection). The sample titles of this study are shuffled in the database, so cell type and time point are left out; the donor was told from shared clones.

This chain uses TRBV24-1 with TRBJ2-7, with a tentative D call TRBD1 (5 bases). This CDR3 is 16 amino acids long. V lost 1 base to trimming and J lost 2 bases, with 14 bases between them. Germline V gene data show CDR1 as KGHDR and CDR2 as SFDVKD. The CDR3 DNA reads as TGTGCCACCAGTGATTTCTCCCAGGGTGTCCCCTACGAGCAGTACTTC. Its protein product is CATSDFSQGVPYEQYF.

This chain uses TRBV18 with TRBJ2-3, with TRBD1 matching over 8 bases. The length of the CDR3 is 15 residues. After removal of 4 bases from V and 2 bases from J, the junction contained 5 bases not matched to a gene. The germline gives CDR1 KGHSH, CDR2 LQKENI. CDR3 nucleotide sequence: TGTGCCAGCTCACATGTGACAGGGGACACAGATACGCAGTATTTT. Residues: CASSHVTGDTDTQYF.

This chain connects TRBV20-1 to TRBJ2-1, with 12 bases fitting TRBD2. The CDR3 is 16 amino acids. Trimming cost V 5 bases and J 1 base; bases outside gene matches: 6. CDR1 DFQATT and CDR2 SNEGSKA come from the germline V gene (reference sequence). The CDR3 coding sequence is TGCAGTGCTCCGGGACTAGCGGGCGGTTCCTACAATGAGCAGTTCTTC. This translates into CSAPGLAGGSYNEQFF.

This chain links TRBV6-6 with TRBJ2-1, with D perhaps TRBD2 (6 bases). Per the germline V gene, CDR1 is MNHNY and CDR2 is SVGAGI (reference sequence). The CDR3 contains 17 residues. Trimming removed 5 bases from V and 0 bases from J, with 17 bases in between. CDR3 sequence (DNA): TGTGCCAGCAGTCTGGCCCGACTAGAGAGCTCCTACAATGAGCAGTTCTTC. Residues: CASSLARLESSYNEQFF.

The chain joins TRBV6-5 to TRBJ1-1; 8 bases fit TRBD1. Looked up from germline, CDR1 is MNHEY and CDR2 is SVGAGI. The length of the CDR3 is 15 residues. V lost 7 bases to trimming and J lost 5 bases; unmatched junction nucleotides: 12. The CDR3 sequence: CASTRRAGGRTEAFF. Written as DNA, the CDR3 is TGTGCCAGCACCCGACGGGCAGGGGGCCGGACTGAAGCTTTCTTT.

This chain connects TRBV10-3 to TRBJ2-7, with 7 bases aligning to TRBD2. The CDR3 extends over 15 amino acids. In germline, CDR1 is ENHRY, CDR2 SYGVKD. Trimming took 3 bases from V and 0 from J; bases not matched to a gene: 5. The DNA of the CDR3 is TGTGCCATCAGTGACAAGCGGGGATACTCCTACGAGCAGTACTTC. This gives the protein CAISDKRGYSYEQYF.

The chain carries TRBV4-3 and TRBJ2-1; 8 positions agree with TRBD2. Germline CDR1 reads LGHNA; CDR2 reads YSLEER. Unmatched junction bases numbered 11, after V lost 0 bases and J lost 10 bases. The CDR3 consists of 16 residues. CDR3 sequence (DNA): TGCGCCAGCAGCCAAGATCCCGGGGGGGGCCCCTTCGAGCAGTTCTTC. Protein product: CASSQDPGGGPFEQFF.

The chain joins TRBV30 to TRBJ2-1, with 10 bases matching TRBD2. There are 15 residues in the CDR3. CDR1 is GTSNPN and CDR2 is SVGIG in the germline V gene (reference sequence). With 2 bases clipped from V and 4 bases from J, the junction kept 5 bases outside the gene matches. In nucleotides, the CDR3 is TGTGCCTGGAGTTGGGAAGCGGGGGGGTACAATGAGCAGTTCTTC. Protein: CAWSWEAGGYNEQFF. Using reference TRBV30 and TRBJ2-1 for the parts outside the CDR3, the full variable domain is SQTIHQWPATLVQPVGSPLSLECTVEGTSNPNLYWYRQAAGRGLQLLFYSVGIGQISSEVPQNLSASRPQDRQFILSSKKLLLSDSGFYLCAWSWEAGGYNEQFFGPGTRLTVL.

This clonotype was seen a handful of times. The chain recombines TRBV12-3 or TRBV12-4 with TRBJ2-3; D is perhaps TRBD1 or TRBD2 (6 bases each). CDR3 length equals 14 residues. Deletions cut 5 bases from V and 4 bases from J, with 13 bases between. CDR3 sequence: CASSPTGGADTQYF. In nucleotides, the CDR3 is TGTGCCAGCAGTCCTACCGGGGGCGCAGATACGCAGTATTTT.

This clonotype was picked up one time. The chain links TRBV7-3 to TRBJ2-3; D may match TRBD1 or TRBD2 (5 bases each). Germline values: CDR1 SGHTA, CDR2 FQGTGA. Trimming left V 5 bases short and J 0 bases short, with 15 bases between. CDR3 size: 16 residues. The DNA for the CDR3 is TGTGCCAGCAGCGACAACCCGGGACGAAGCACAGATACGCAGTATTTT. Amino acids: CASSDNPGRSTDTQYF.

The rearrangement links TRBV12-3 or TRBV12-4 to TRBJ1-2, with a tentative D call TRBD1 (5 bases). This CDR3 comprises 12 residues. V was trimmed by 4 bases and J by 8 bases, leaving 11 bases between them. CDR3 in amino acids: CASSSRVGGYTF. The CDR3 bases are TGTGCCAGCAGTTCCAGGGTGGGGGGCTACACCTTC.

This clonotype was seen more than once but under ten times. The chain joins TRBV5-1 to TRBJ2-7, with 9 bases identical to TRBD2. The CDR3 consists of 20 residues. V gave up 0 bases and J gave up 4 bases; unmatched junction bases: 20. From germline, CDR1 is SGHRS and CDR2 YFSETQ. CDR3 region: CASSLEAGGPRGVAPYEQYF. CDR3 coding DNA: TGCGCCAGCAGCTTGGAAGCGGGGGGTCCGCGAGGGGTCGCTCCTTACGAGCAGTACTTC.

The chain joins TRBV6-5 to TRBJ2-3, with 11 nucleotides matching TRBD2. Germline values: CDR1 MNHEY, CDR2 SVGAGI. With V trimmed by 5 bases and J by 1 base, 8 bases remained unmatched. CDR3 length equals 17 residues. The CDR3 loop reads CASSLGSGGAGTDTQYF. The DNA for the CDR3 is TGTGCCAGCAGTCTCGGTAGCGGGGGGGCCGGCACAGATACGCAGTATTTT.

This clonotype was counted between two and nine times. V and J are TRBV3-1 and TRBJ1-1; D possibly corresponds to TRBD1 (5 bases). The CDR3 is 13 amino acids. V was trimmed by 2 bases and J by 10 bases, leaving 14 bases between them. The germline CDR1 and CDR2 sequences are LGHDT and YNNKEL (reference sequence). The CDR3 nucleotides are TGTGCCAGCAGCCAAACGGGAGGGGCAGGAGCTTTCTTT. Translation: CASSQTGGAGAFF.

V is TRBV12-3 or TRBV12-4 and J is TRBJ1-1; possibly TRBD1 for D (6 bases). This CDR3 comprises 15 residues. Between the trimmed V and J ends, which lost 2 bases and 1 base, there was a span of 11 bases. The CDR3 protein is CASSLHETGNTEAFF. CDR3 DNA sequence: TGTGCCAGCAGTTTACACGAGACAGGGAACACTGAAGCTTTCTTT.

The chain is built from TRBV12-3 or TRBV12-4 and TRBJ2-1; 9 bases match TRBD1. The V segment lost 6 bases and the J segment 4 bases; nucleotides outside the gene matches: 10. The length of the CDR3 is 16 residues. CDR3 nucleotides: TGTGCCAGCAGCTCAGCCGGGACAGGGAGTTACAATGAGCAGTTCTTC. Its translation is CASSSAGTGSYNEQFF.

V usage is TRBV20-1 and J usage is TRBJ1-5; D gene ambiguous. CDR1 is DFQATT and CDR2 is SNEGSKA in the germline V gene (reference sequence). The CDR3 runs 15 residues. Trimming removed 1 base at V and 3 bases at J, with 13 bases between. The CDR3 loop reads CSARVVSTSNQPQHF. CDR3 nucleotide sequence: TGCAGTGCTAGAGTTGTCTCGACTTCCAATCAGCCCCAGCATTTT.

CDR3 loop: CASNLWSGNTIYF. DNA of the CDR3: TGCGCCAGCAATCTCTGGTCTGGAAACACCATATATTTT. The chain links TRBV4-1 to TRBJ1-3, with D unclear. This CDR3 has 13 amino acids. V was trimmed by 7 bases and J by 1 base, leaving 8 bases between them. From germline, CDR1 is MGHRA and CDR2 YSYEKL.

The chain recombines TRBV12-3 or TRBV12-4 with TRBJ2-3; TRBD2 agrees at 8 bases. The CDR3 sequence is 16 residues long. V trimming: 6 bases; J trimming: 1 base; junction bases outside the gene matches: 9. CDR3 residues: CASSHRGSGGTDTQYF. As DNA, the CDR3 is TGTGCCAGCAGCCACCGGGGTAGCGGGGGCACAGATACGCAGTATTTT.

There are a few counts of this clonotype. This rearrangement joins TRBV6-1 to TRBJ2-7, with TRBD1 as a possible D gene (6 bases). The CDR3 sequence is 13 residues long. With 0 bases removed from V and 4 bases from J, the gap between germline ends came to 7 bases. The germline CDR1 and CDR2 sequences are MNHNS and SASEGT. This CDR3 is CASSEARGYEQYF. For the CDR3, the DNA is TGTGCCAGCAGTGAAGCGAGGGGGTACGAGCAGTACTTC.

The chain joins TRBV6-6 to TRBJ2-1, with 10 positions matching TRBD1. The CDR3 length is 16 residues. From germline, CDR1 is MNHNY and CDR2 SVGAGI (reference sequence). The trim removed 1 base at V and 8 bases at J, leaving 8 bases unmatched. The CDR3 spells CASSYLTGTGVYEQFF. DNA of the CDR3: TGTGCCAGCAGTTACTTAACCGGGACAGGGGTATATGAGCAGTTCTTC.

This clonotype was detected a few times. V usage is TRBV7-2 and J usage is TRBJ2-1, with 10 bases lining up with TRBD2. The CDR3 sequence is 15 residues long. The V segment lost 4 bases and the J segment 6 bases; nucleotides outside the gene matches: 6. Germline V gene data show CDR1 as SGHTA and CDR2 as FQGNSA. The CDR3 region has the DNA TGTGCCAGCAGCTCCAGCGGGGGGGCCTTCAATGAGCAGTTCTTC. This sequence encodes CASSSSGGAFNEQFF.

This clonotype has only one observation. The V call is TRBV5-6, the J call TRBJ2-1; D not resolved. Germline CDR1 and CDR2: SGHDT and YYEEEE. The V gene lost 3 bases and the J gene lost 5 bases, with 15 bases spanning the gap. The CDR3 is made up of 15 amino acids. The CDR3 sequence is CASSSSISRDNEQFF. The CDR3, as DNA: TGTGCCAGCAGCTCCTCAATTAGCCGGGACAATGAGCAGTTCTTC.

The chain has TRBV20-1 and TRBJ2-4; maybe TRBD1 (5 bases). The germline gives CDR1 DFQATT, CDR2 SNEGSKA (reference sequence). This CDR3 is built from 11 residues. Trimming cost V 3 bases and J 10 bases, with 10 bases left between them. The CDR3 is CSARTAGIQYF. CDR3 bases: TGCAGTGCTAGGACAGCCGGGATTCAGTACTTC.

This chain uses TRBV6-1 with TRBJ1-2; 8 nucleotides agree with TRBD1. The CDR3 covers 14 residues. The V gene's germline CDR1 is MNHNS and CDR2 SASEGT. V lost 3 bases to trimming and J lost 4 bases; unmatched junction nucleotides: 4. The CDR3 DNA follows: TGTGCCAGCAGTGACAGGGGGCGAGGCTATGGCTACACCTTC. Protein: CASSDRGRGYGYTF.

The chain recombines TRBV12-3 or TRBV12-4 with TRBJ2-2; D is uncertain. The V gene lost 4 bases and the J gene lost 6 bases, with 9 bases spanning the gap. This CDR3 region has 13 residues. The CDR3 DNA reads TGTGCCAGCAGTTCCCAGTCCCCCGGGGAGCTGTTTTTT. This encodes CASSSQSPGELFF.

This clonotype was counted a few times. The CDR3 DNA reads TGTGCCACCAGTGAGCCCGGGACAGACAACACCGGGGAGCTGTTTTTT. It encodes CATSEPGTDNTGELFF. This chain uses TRBV24-1 with TRBJ2-2, with 7 positions matching TRBD1. CDR3 size: 16 residues. With V trimmed by 4 bases and J by 2 bases, 6 bases remained unmatched. Germline CDR1 is KGHDR and CDR2 is SFDVKD.

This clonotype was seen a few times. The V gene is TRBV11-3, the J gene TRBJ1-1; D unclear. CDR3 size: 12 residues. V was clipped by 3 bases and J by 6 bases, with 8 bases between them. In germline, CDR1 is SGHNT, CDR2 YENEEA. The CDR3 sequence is CASSFTAAEAFF. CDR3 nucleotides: TGTGCCAGCAGCTTCACCGCGGCTGAAGCTTTCTTT.

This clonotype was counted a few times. CDR3 region: CASSLHSDSTDTQYF. CDR3 bases: TGTGCCAGCAGCCTTCACTCGGACAGCACAGATACGCAGTATTTT. The chain employs TRBV13 and TRBJ2-3; no clear D gene. The CDR3 length is 15 residues. V lost 5 bases to trimming and J lost 0 bases, with 12 bases between them. Germline V gives CDR1 PRHDT, CDR2 FYEKMQ (reference sequence).

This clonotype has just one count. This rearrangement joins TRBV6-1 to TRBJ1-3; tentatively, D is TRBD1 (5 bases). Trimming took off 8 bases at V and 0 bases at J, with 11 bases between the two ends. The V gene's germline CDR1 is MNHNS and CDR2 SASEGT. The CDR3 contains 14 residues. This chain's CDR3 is CASGAGYSGNTIYF. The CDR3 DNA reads TGTGCCAGCGGGGCAGGTTACTCTGGAAACACCATATATTTT.

For the CDR3, the DNA is TGCAGTGCTAGAGCGGAGCGGGGGGGCATGGAGACCCAGTACTTC. Translating it yields CSARAERGGMETQYF. The chain has TRBV20-1 and TRBJ2-5, with 10 nucleotides matching TRBD2. Germline V gene sequence: CDR1 DFQATT, CDR2 SNEGSKA (reference sequence). The CDR3 has 15 amino acids. The junction had 7 bases not matched to a gene; V was cut back by 1 base and J by 5 bases.

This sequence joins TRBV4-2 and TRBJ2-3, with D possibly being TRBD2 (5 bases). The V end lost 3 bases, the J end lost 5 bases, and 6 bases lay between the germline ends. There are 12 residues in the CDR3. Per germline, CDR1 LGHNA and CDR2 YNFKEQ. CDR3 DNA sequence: TGTGCCAGCAGCCAGGAGGAAGATACGCAGTATTTT. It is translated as CASSQEEDTQYF.